This T cell receptor (beta chain) was sequenced in a study of early T cells in non-severe SARS-CoV-2 infection. Overall study context: The sequenced material was bulk RNA from unsorted whole blood, and its chains were unpaired.

Notes on the study in general: Matching against VDJdb likely underestimated virus-specific expansions, favoring anti-spike CD8.

Looked up from germline, CDR1 is SGHVS and CDR2 is FQNEAQ. Unmatched junction bases numbered 9, after V lost 8 bases and J lost 1 base. The CDR3 spans 15 residues. This clonotype occurred a few times. Its antigen is not known. Individually, cDNA molecules had unique molecular identifiers attached to them. TCRdb redid the calling of the 5' RACE reads with MiXCR, one entry per CDR3 protein. The sample has over 25,000 distinct CDR3 sequences, about 4.5% seen once. The chain combines TRBV7-8 with TRBJ2-7; 9 bases are a match to TRBD1. Source material: whole blood. The clonotype originates from an adult who was a healthcare worker with PCR-confirmed SARS-CoV-2 infection or an uninfected control (not recorded which). CDR3 nucleotides: TGTGCCAGCCGCCAACACAGGGGGCCGTCCTACGAGCAGTACTTC. Its translation: CASRQHRGPSYEQYF.